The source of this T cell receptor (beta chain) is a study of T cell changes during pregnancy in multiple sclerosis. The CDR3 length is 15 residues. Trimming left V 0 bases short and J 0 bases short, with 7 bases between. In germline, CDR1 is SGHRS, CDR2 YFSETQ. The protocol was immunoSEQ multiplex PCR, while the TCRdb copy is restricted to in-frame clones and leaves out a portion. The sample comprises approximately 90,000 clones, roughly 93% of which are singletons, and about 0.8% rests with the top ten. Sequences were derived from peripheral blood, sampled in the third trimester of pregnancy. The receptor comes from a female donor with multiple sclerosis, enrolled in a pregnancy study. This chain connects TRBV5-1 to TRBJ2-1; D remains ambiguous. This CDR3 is CASSLVAVSYNEQFF. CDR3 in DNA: TGCGCCAGCAGCTTGGTTGCGGTCTCCTACAATGAGCAGTTCTTC.